These 20 T cell receptor beta chains were all obtained from the same sample, sequenced in a study of OX40 agonist ivuxolimab in advanced cancers. Produced via immunoSEQ multiplex PCR; TCRdb's table is partial and in-frame only. The sample has just over 25,000 clones; 86% are singletons. The source was CD4+ or CD8+ T cells sorted from blood, collected in a trial of the OX40 agonist ivuxolimab. Receptor source: an adult with an advanced solid tumor such as melanoma, head and neck, liver or kidney cancer.

This sequence joins TRBV7-9 and TRBJ1-1; no clear D. CDR3 length equals 14 residues. Germline V lookup: CDR1 SEHNR, CDR2 FQNEAQ (reference sequence). Trimming cost V 5 bases and J 1 base, with 11 bases left between them. CDR3 in amino acids: CASSHIEGNTEAFF. The CDR3 DNA reads as TGTGCCAGCAGCCATATTGAGGGGAACACTGAAGCTTTCTTT.

The V gene is TRBV7-6, the J gene TRBJ2-5; 13 bases agree with TRBD2. Trimming removed 5 bases from V and 3 bases from J; junction bases left unmatched: 6. CDR3 length: 16 residues. CDR1 is SGHVS and CDR2 is FNYEAQ in the germline V gene. The CDR3 DNA reads TGTGCCAGCAGCGGACTAGCGGGAGTGAGGGAAGAGACCCAGTACTTC. This translates into CASSGLAGVREETQYF.

The CDR3 loop is CASTINRTSGRRNEQYF. CDR3 DNA sequence: TGTGCCAGCACTATAAACCGGACTAGCGGGAGGAGGAACGAGCAGTACTTC. This sequence joins TRBV2 and TRBJ2-7; the match to TRBD2 covers 14 bases. With V trimmed by 7 bases and J by 5 bases, 13 bases remained unmatched. Germline CDR1 and CDR2: SNHLY and FYNNEI. CDR3 size: 17 residues.

The gene calls are TRBV28 and TRBJ2-1; 9 nucleotides line up with TRBD2. The CDR3 runs to 16 residues. In germline, CDR1 is MDHEN, CDR2 SYDVKM. V lost 3 bases and J lost 4; bases outside the gene matches: 7. The CDR3 region is CASSFLASGTYNEQFF. The CDR3 DNA follows: TGTGCCAGCAGTTTTTTGGCTAGCGGGACTTACAATGAGCAGTTCTTC.

The CDR3 is CASSRTGDGYTF. The CDR3 DNA reads as TGTGCCAGCAGCCGCACGGGAGATGGCTACACCTTC. The chain has TRBV13 and TRBJ1-2, with D uncertain. Between the trimmed V and J ends, which lost 5 bases and 6 bases, there was a span of 10 bases. Germline V gene lookup returns CDR1 PRHDT and CDR2 FYEKMQ (reference sequence). The CDR3 is made up of 12 amino acids.

This clone was detected only once. CDR3 nucleotide sequence: TGTGCCAGTATCCGGCAGGGCTCCAACTATGGCTACACCTTC. It is translated as CASIRQGSNYGYTF. The V gene is TRBV19, the J gene TRBJ1-2; D is perhaps TRBD1 (5 bases). The CDR3 is 14 amino acids. With 7 bases removed from V and 2 bases from J, the gap between germline ends came to 14 bases. Germline CDR1 and CDR2: LNHDA and SQIVND (reference sequence).

This sequence joins TRBV6-5 and TRBJ1-5; D unresolved. The CDR3 is made up of 15 amino acids. The V end was cut by 0 bases, the J end by 3 bases, with 9 bases between. Germline V gene data show CDR1 as MNHEY and CDR2 as SVGAGI. The CDR3 region is CASSYSNSNNQPQHF. CDR3 nucleotides: TGTGCCAGCAGTTACTCGAATAGCAACAATCAGCCCCAGCATTTT.

The chain combines TRBV5-1 with TRBJ1-1, with 7 bases matching TRBD1. The J segment lost 4 bases and the V segment lost 2 bases, leaving 14 bases of the junction unmatched. Germline-derived CDR1 and CDR2 are SGHRS and YFSETQ. This CDR3 spans 17 amino acids. The CDR3 loop is CASSLSVTGQGGTEAFF. CDR3 nucleotide sequence: TGCGCCAGCAGCTTAAGTGTGACAGGGCAAGGAGGCACTGAAGCTTTCTTT.

This chain links TRBV5-6 with TRBJ2-1, with D possibly TRBD2 on 5 matching bases. The CDR3 loop spans 16 amino acids. Deletions cut 4 bases from V and 2 bases from J, with 16 bases between. Looked up from germline, CDR1 is SGHDT and CDR2 is YYEEEE. The CDR3 reads CASSPGASRAYNEQFF. As DNA, the CDR3 is TGTGCCAGCAGCCCCGGTGCTAGCCGTGCCTACAATGAGCAGTTCTTC.

The rearrangement uses TRBV9 and TRBJ2-1; 13 bases align to TRBD2. The junction had 4 bases not matched to a gene; V was cut back by 4 bases and J by 0 bases. Germline CDR1 SGDLS, CDR2 YYNGEE. The CDR3 has 17 amino acids. CDR3 DNA: TGTGCCAGCAGCCCGAGGACTAGCGGGAGCTCCTACAATGAGCAGTTCTTC. Translation: CASSPRTSGSSYNEQFF.

In regard to this clone: Mismatch with germline at one junction end may stem from a read error. The identical CDR3 is also encoded by other nucleotide sequences in the sample. The chain carries TRBV7-9 and TRBJ2-7, with D possibly TRBD1 on 6 matching bases. Germline lookup yields CDR1 SEHNR and CDR2 FQNEAQ (reference sequence). The CDR3 length is 13 residues. CDR3 nucleotide sequence: TGCGCCAGCATCGGGACATCGTACTACGAGCAGTACTTC. As protein: CASIGTSYYEQYF.

The chain joins TRBV10-3 to TRBJ1-1, with D hard to call. Trimming took off 7 bases at V and 5 bases at J, with 23 bases between the two ends. The CDR3 is 16 residues long. Germline lookup yields CDR1 ENHRY and CDR2 SYGVKD. The CDR3 nucleotides are TGTGCCATCACCAGAGCCCGGGTTGAAGAAAGGACTGAAGCTTTCTTT. The encoded protein is CAITRARVEERTEAFF.

This rearrangement joins TRBV2 to TRBJ2-1; 8 nucleotides match TRBD2. Per germline, CDR1 SNHLY and CDR2 FYNNEI. Trimming cost V 6 bases and J 2 bases; bases outside gene matches: 9. The CDR3 has 16 amino acids. The CDR3 loop is CASRGTREGPYNEQFF. The CDR3 bases are TGTGCCAGCAGGGGGACACGGGAGGGCCCCTACAATGAGCAGTTCTTC.

This clone was seen a single time. The chain combines TRBV4-1 with TRBJ2-7; D assignment may be TRBD1 or TRBD2 (5 bases each). The CDR3 contains 14 residues. Trimming stripped 4 bases from V and 2 bases from J, with 12 bases between. Germline V lookup: CDR1 MGHRA, CDR2 YSYEKL. The CDR3 protein is CASSPRDGPYEQYF. The CDR3 DNA is TGCGCCAGCAGCCCCCGGGACGGACCCTACGAGCAGTACTTC.

This clone was seen a single time. The genes are TRBV7-9 and TRBJ2-7, with D perhaps matching TRBD2 (6 bases). The CDR3 extends over 13 amino acids. The V gene lost 3 bases and the J gene lost 4 bases, with 10 bases spanning the gap. Germline loops: CDR1 SEHNR, CDR2 FQNEAQ (reference sequence). CDR3 DNA: TGTGCCAGCAGCTTCCCGGGACTTTACGAGCAGTACTTC. It is translated as CASSFPGLYEQYF.

The chain has TRBV7-8 and TRBJ2-7; a weak D match, TRBD1 (5 bases). V was clipped by 1 base and J by 2 bases, with 12 bases between them. The CDR3 spans 15 residues. Per the germline V gene, CDR1 is SGHVS and CDR2 is FQNEAQ. The CDR3 region is CASSLEGLVPYEQYF. DNA of the CDR3: TGTGCCAGCAGCTTAGAGGGGTTAGTTCCCTACGAGCAGTACTTC.

The chain couples TRBV27 to TRBJ1-1, with TRBD1 as a possible D gene (5 bases). This CDR3 spans 14 amino acids. Germline V lookup: CDR1 MNHEY, CDR2 SMNVEV (reference sequence). The ends were cut back, 2 bases at V and 3 bases at J, with 10 bases in the middle. The CDR3 reads CASSLAREDTEAFF. Here the CDR3 DNA reads TGTGCCAGCAGTTTAGCCAGGGAGGACACTGAAGCTTTCTTT.

This chain links TRBV6-5 with TRBJ1-3, with TRBD1 matching over 10 bases. The CDR3 has 15 amino acids. The germline V gene has CDR1 MNHEY and CDR2 SVGAGI. V trimming: 6 bases; J trimming: 3 bases; junction bases outside the gene matches: 5. The CDR3 loop is CASRPGQGIGNTIYF. In DNA, the CDR3 is TGTGCCAGCAGGCCGGGACAGGGGATTGGAAACACCATATATTTT.

The V and J genes are TRBV11-3 and TRBJ2-5; weak D call: TRBD2 (6 bases). The DNA end favors TRBJ2-7, so the J call may be wrong. The CDR3 totals 13 residues. Germline V gene data show CDR1 as SGHNT and CDR2 as YENEEA. CDR3 coding DNA: TGTGCCAGCAGCTTAGCGGCGGGAAACGAGCAGTACTTC. Its protein is CASSLAAGNEQYF.

This rearrangement joins TRBV27 to TRBJ1-5; D ambiguous. Per germline, CDR1 MNHEY and CDR2 SMNVEV (reference sequence). This CDR3 is built from 16 residues. Trimming shortened V by 5 bases and J by 3 bases, and 17 bases separated the two germline ends. This chain's CDR3 is CASSEARWGVNQPQHF. The CDR3 nucleotides read TGTGCCAGCAGTGAAGCGCGGTGGGGAGTCAATCAGCCCCAGCATTTT.